The 14 T cell receptor beta chains below all came from one sample that was sequenced in a study of T cells of healthy individuals. TCRdb processed the 5' RACE reads anew with MiXCR; each CDR3 protein has one entry. The table records about 82,000 distinct CDR3 sequences, approximately 4.7% of them present only once. The receptor set was obtained from a female donor in good health.

This clonotype was seen once. The chain employs TRBV11-3 and TRBJ2-1; D perhaps matches TRBD1 (6 bases). CDR1 is SGHNT and CDR2 is YENEEA in the germline V gene. The CDR3 contains 15 residues. V was clipped by 2 bases and J by 4 bases, with 12 bases between them. Written as DNA, the CDR3 is TGTGCCAGCAGCTTACAAGCAGGGGCTTACAATGAGCAGTTCTTC. This translates into CASSLQAGAYNEQFF.

This clonotype was counted at least ten times. The chain uses TRBV7-2 and TRBJ1-4; tentatively, D is TRBD1 (6 bases). The length of the CDR3 is 16 residues. V shed 6 bases and J shed 4 bases, with 18 bases lying between them. From germline, CDR1 is SGHTA and CDR2 FQGNSA. CDR3 loop: CASRPRQDHFNEKLFF. CDR3 sequence (DNA): TGTGCCAGCAGGCCCCGACAGGACCACTTTAATGAAAAACTGTTTTTT.

The sample holds a few counts of this clonotype. V and J are TRBV12-3 or TRBV12-4 and TRBJ1-2, with no clear D. Trimming left V 2 bases short and J 4 bases short, with 5 bases between. The CDR3 sequence is 12 residues long. DNA for the CDR3: TGTGCCAGCAGTTTATCGTCCTATGGCTACACCTTC. Translated, it gives CASSLSSYGYTF.

This clonotype was seen at least ten times. The rearrangement uses TRBV5-1 and TRBJ2-1; 7 bases are a match to TRBD1. This CDR3 spans 13 amino acids. Germline CDR1 is SGHRS and CDR2 is YFSETQ. After removal of 4 bases from V and 4 bases from J, the junction contained 2 bases not matched to a gene. CDR3 DNA: TGCGCCAGCAGCGTGGGACAGTACAATGAGCAGTTCTTC. Protein product: CASSVGQYNEQFF.

This clonotype was detected many times. This chain connects TRBV10-3 to TRBJ1-1; 9 bases are shared with TRBD1. This CDR3 has 15 amino acids. After removal of 6 bases from V and 4 bases from J, the junction contained 9 bases not matched to a gene. Germline V lookup: CDR1 ENHRY, CDR2 SYGVKD. CDR3 residues: CAISTGGSWSTEAFF. The CDR3 DNA follows: TGTGCCATCAGCACAGGGGGCTCTTGGTCCACTGAAGCTTTCTTT.

This clonotype has ten or more counts. The CDR3 loop is CASSLTRGGLYEQYF. CDR3 DNA sequence: TGTGCCAGCAGTTTAACTCGGGGTGGACTGTACGAGCAGTACTTC. The V gene is TRBV27, the J gene TRBJ2-7; tentatively, D is TRBD2 (5 bases). This CDR3 spans 15 amino acids. Germline assignment: CDR1 MNHEY and CDR2 SMNVEV (reference sequence). Deletions cut 2 bases from V and 4 bases from J, with 15 bases between.

In its sample, this clonotype was seen many times. The J gene is TRBJ1-4, the V gene TRBV20-1; D gene uncertain. The CDR3 sequence is 13 residues long. The V gene's germline CDR1 is DFQATT and CDR2 SNEGSKA (reference sequence). With 3 bases removed from V and 8 bases from J, the gap between germline ends came to 13 bases. The CDR3 is CSASRGLEEKLFF. The CDR3 DNA is TGCAGTGCTAGCAGAGGGTTGGAGGAAAAACTGTTTTTT.

This sequence joins TRBV4-3 and TRBJ1-1; D may be TRBD1 (6 bases). With 0 bases removed from V and 3 bases from J, the gap between germline ends came to 20 bases. Germline V gene data show CDR1 as LGHNA and CDR2 as YSLEER. The CDR3 contains 18 residues. CDR3 region: CASSQERGALGLDTEAFF. Written as DNA, the CDR3 is TGCGCCAGCAGCCAAGAACGGGGGGCGCTGGGATTGGACACTGAAGCTTTCTTT.

This clonotype was seen at least ten times. The chain carries TRBV12-3 or TRBV12-4 and TRBJ2-1; possible D gene TRBD2, 5 bases. The V end was cut by 3 bases, the J end by 6 bases, with 12 bases between. The CDR3 is 14 amino acids. CDR3 coding DNA: TGTGCCAGCAGTTTTGGGCTAGCTCCCAATGAGCAGTTCTTC. This gives the protein CASSFGLAPNEQFF.

This clonotype was counted only a few times. The J gene is TRBJ1-6, the V gene TRBV10-2; a weak D match, TRBD1 (5 bases). CDR3 length: 14 amino acids. The V gene lost 3 bases and the J gene lost 4 bases, with 7 bases spanning the gap. The germline gives CDR1 WSHSY, CDR2 SAAADI. CDR3 loop: CASSDREYNSPLHF. DNA of the CDR3: TGCGCCAGCAGTGACAGGGAATATAATTCACCCCTCCACTTT.

CDR3 coding DNA: TGCGCCAGCAGCCAAGTCGTTTGGGACAGGGGATCCTACACCTTC. Its protein product is CASSQVVWDRGSYTF. The chain recombines TRBV4-1 with TRBJ1-2; the match to TRBD1 covers 10 bases. There are 15 residues in the CDR3. Looked up from germline, CDR1 is MGHRA and CDR2 is YSYEKL. Trimming removed 1 base from V and 10 bases from J; junction bases left unmatched: 9.

In this sample, this clonotype turned up many times. The chain uses TRBV11-3 and TRBJ2-1; the match to TRBD2 covers 13 bases. CDR3 length equals 15 residues. Germline V gene data show CDR1 as SGHNT and CDR2 as YENEEA. V shed 5 bases, J shed 9 bases, and the junction held 7 bases outside the gene matches. CDR3 DNA: TGTGCCAGCAGCCCACTAGCGGGAGGGCCGGGTGAGCAGTTCTTC. Its translation: CASSPLAGGPGEQFF.

The CDR3 DNA is TGTGCCAGTAGTACCTTCTTAAAGGGGCAGTATTTT. It codes for CASSTFLKGQYF. This rearrangement joins TRBV19 to TRBJ2-3; D remains unclear. This CDR3 region has 12 residues. Trimming stripped 4 bases from V and 11 bases from J, with 13 bases between. Germline CDR1 is LNHDA and CDR2 is SQIVND (reference sequence).

This chain links TRBV9 with TRBJ2-2, with a possible D match to TRBD1 (6 bases). The CDR3 is made up of 17 amino acids. Germline lookup yields CDR1 SGDLS and CDR2 YYNGEE. V was pared by 3 bases and J by 0 bases, with 15 bases between. CDR3 coding DNA: TGTGCCAGCAGCGCCCTAAGGGGGTCTTCGAACACCGGGGAGCTGTTTTTT. Translating it yields CASSALRGSSNTGELFF. The variable domain in full, completed from reference TRBV9 and TRBJ2-2, reads DSGVTQTPKHLITATGQRVTLRCSPRSGDLSVYWYQQSLDQGLQFLIQYYNGEERAKGNILERFSAQQFPDLHSELNLSSLELGDSALYFCASSALRGSSNTGELFFGEGSRLTVL.